The clone carrying this T cell receptor beta chain was seen a few times. No antigen is known for it. A universal primer site and UMIs were added as TCR cDNA was made by 5'RACE template switching. TCRdb passed the 5' RACE reads through MiXCR, listing each CDR3 protein once. This sample has about 320,000 distinct CDR3 sequences; around 4.4% occur once, and the top ten carry approximately 19%. This sample stems from a study of T cells after yellow fever vaccination. Germline CDR1 reads MDHEN; CDR2 reads SYDVKM. V shed 7 bases and J shed 5 bases, with 12 bases lying between them. The CDR3 sequence is 12 residues long. Overall study findings and caveats: One caveat is that FACS-sorted repertoires could contain abundant clonotypes contaminating from the bulk population.

The source of this sequence is a man between 18 and 35 years old who received the YFV17D yellow fever vaccine. This chain connects TRBV28 to TRBJ2-7; maybe TRBD2 (5 bases). Specimen: PBMCs, collected 15 days after the yellow fever booster vaccination. CDR3 residues: CASKEARHEQYF. In DNA form, the CDR3 reads TGTGCCAGCAAGGAGGCTCGACACGAGCAGTACTTC.